This T cell receptor beta chain is from a study of blood T cell repertoires in COVID-19. Study as a whole: Nucleic acid was either cDNA or gDNA, and it came from T cells, B-cell-depleted T cells, or PBMCs.

Here immunoSEQ multiplex PCR was the method, and the copy in TCRdb shows in-frame clones only, minus some. The sample consists of fewer than 350,000 clones, roughly 86% of them appearing once. The germline V gene has CDR1 SGHRS and CDR2 YFSETQ. V shed 4 bases, J shed 0 bases, and the junction held 9 bases outside the gene matches. The CDR3 is 16 residues long. The source is a man aged 35 to 55 with active or convalescent COVID-19. Sequencing input: peripheral blood. This chain connects TRBV5-1 to TRBJ1-2; 7 positions agree with TRBD1. The CDR3, as DNA: TGCGCCAGCAGCCCTGGACCGGGACAGACTAACTATGGCTACACCTTC. Protein sequence: CASSPGPGQTNYGYTF.